The 18 T cell receptor beta chains presented below share a single source sample, sequenced in a study of blood T cells in healthy people across ages. The second PCR ran roughly 6 to 11 cycles with a sample-barcoded 5' primer and J-beta primers. TCRdb re-called the 5' RACE reads through MiXCR, storing one row per CDR3 protein. The sample holds 600,000 or so distinct CDR3 sequences, under 25% seen once. Sequenced: blood. These receptors originate from a man aged 65 to 85 in good health.

The table lists this clonotype with a few counts. The chain carries TRBV7-2 and TRBJ2-1, with 8 nucleotides matching TRBD2. The CDR3 loop spans 16 amino acids. V lost 3 bases and J lost 4; bases outside the gene matches: 8. Germline assignment: CDR1 SGHTA and CDR2 FQGNSA. The CDR3 region is CASSFTSVAGYNEQFF. CDR3 coding DNA: TGTGCCAGCAGCTTTACAAGTGTAGCGGGGTACAATGAGCAGTTCTTC.

The rearrangement links TRBV7-9 to TRBJ2-3; 7 positions match TRBD2. The germline gives CDR1 SEHNR, CDR2 FQNEAQ (reference sequence). CDR3 length equals 12 residues. After removal of 11 bases from V and 6 bases from J, the junction contained 8 bases not matched to a gene. CDR3 in amino acids: CASASGADTQYF. CDR3 coding DNA: TGTGCCTCAGCTAGCGGAGCGGATACGCAGTATTTT. The variable domain in full, completed from reference TRBV7-9 and TRBJ2-3, reads DTGVSQNPRHKITKRGQNVTFRCDPISEHNRLYWYRQTLGQGPEFLTYFQNEAQLEKSRLLSDRFSAERPKGSFSTLEIQRTEQGDSAMYLCASASGADTQYFGPGTRLTVL.

The genes are TRBV7-6 and TRBJ1-4; D is perhaps TRBD1 (6 bases). Germline-derived CDR1 and CDR2 are SGHVS and FNYEAQ. The CDR3 loop spans 14 amino acids. The V and J ends lost 7 bases and 7 bases respectively, with 16 bases between them. CDR3: CASTRGGGGEKLFF. The CDR3, as DNA: TGTGCCAGCACCCGGGGGGGCGGAGGTGAAAAACTGTTTTTT.

There are a few counts of this clonotype. A read error may explain this, as a much larger clone is one base away. The rearrangement joins TRBV12-3 or TRBV12-4 to TRBJ2-3, with D unresolved. This CDR3 has 13 amino acids. The CDR3 spells CASSYSVLDTRYF. CDR3 DNA sequence: TGTGCCAGCAGTTATTCCGTGTTGGATACGCGGTATTTT.

This clonotype was detected only a few times. The rearrangement links TRBV25-1 to TRBJ1-6; D gene uncertain. Germline CDR1 reads MGHDK; CDR2 reads SYGVNS. The CDR3 runs 13 residues. V lost 2 bases to trimming and J lost 7 bases, with 6 bases between them. The CDR3 loop is CASSEGWNSPLHF. Written as DNA, the CDR3 is TGTGCCAGCAGTGAAGGGTGGAATTCACCCCTCCACTTT.

A few counts support this clonotype. V is TRBV28 and J is TRBJ2-5; D unclear. The CDR3 covers 12 residues. From germline, CDR1 is MDHEN and CDR2 SYDVKM. V was trimmed by 6 bases and J by 1 base, leaving 6 bases between them. CDR3 sequence: CASRSLQETQYF. Here the CDR3 DNA reads TGTGCCAGCAGGAGTCTCCAAGAGACCCAGTACTTC.

V is TRBV10-3 and J is TRBJ2-7; weak D call: TRBD1 (5 bases). The CDR3 sequence is 14 residues long. The germline V gene encodes CDR1 ENHRY and CDR2 SYGVKD. The V end was cut by 0 bases, the J end by 5 bases, with 11 bases between. In DNA, the CDR3 is TGTGCCATCAGTGAGTCGATTGGGGCGCACGAGCAGTACTTC. This codes for CAISESIGAHEQYF.

This clonotype was detected only once. DNA for the CDR3: TGTGCCATCAGAGCACCCGGGACAGGGAACGAAAAACTGTTTTTT. Its protein product is CAIRAPGTGNEKLFF. This sequence joins TRBV10-3 and TRBJ1-4; TRBD1 matches 9 bases. CDR1 is ENHRY and CDR2 is SYGVKD in the germline V gene. V trimming: 6 bases; J trimming: 8 bases; junction bases outside the gene matches: 10. The CDR3 has 15 residues.

This clonotype was found a few times. Mismatch with germline at one junction end may stem from a read error. The genes are TRBV18 and TRBJ2-5; tentatively, D is TRBD1 (6 bases). TRBJ2-7 explains the end of the DNA better; the J call may be wrong. The germline V gene has CDR1 KGHSH and CDR2 LQKENI. This CDR3 comprises 15 residues. CDR3 sequence (DNA): TGCGCCAGCTCACCAAGGAATGGGGGCAGGGGCGAGCAGTACTTC. It yields the protein CASSPRNGGRGEQYF.

This clonotype occurred a few times. This rearrangement joins TRBV5-1 to TRBJ2-5; 8 nucleotides line up with TRBD2. Judging by the DNA end, TRBJ2-1 fits better; the J call may be wrong. Germline CDR1 is SGHRS and CDR2 is YFSETQ. The CDR3 consists of 15 residues. The CDR3 nucleotides read TGCGCCAGCAGCTTGGAACGAGCGGGAGTATCCGAGCAGTTCTTC. This sequence encodes CASSLERAGVSEQFF.

This chain links TRBV6-2 or TRBV6-3 with TRBJ2-1, with D perhaps matching TRBD1 or TRBD2 (5 bases each). V lost 5 bases, J lost 0 bases, and 11 bases lay in between. CDR1 and CDR2 (germline): MNHEY, SVGEGT. The CDR3 is made up of 15 amino acids. CDR3 residues: CASSREGSSYNEQFF. DNA of the CDR3: TGTGCCAGCAGTCGCGAGGGGAGCTCCTACAATGAGCAGTTCTTC.

At least ten counts were recorded for this clonotype. This rearrangement joins TRBV12-3 or TRBV12-4 to TRBJ2-1; no clear D gene. The CDR3 loop spans 14 amino acids. Trimming took 5 bases from V and 0 from J, leaving 8 bases between them. CDR3 protein: CASSGVSSYNEQFF. CDR3 coding DNA: TGTGCCAGCAGTGGGGTTAGCTCCTACAATGAGCAGTTCTTC.

This clonotype was observed a handful of times. The chain joins TRBV5-1 to TRBJ2-7; TRBD1 matches 11 bases. Trimming took 3 bases from V and 5 from J; bases not matched to a gene: 4. The germline CDR1 and CDR2 sequences are SGHRS and YFSETQ. This CDR3 comprises 14 residues. Here the CDR3 DNA reads TGCGCCAGCAGCTCCTGGACAGGGGGCAACGAGCAGTACTTC. Amino acid sequence: CASSSWTGGNEQYF.

Written as DNA, the CDR3 is TGTGCCATCAGTGGGGGAGGGGAGGGGTACAATGAGCAGTTCTTC. It codes for CAISGGGEGYNEQFF. V gene TRBV10-3 combines with J gene TRBJ2-1, with 7 bases that match TRBD2. The CDR3 runs to 15 residues. J gave up 4 bases and V 4 bases, and 7 bases lay outside the gene matches. Germline assignment: CDR1 ENHRY and CDR2 SYGVKD.

This clonotype was seen once. The rearrangement uses TRBV20-1 and TRBJ2-5; 9 nucleotides agree with TRBD2. The J call may not be correct, given that the DNA end is closer to TRBJ2-7. The germline gives CDR1 DFQATT, CDR2 SNEGSKA (reference sequence). The CDR3 consists of 13 residues. CDR3 in amino acids: CSAPLSGRYEQYF. CDR3 DNA sequence: TGCAGTGCTCCACTTAGCGGGAGATACGAGCAGTACTTC.

The chain uses TRBV28 and TRBJ2-7; D not certain. Trimming removed 6 bases at V and 4 bases at J, with 16 bases between. Germline CDR1 reads MDHEN; CDR2 reads SYDVKM. This CDR3 has 14 residues. As DNA, the CDR3 is TGTGCCAGCAGCACCCCTTTGAATGATTACGAGCAGTACTTC. The encoded protein is CASSTPLNDYEQYF. Full variable domain (outside the CDR3, taken from reference TRBV28 and TRBJ2-7): DVKVTQSSRYLVKRTGEKVFLECVQDMDHENMFWYRQDPGLGLRLIYFSYDVKMKEKGDIPEGYSVSREKKERFSLILESASTNQTSMYLCASSTPLNDYEQYFGPGTRLTVT.

This clonotype was counted a few times. The chain is built from TRBV5-6 and TRBJ2-7; TRBD1 agrees at 7 bases. The CDR3 covers 15 residues. V gave up 6 bases and J gave up 2 bases; unmatched junction bases: 11. The germline gives CDR1 SGHDT, CDR2 YYEEEE. The DNA for the CDR3 is TGTGCCAGCATCCTCCTAACGGGACAGACCTACGAGCAGTACTTC. This encodes CASILLTGQTYEQYF. The variable domain in full, with the rest retrieved from reference TRBV5-6 and TRBJ2-7, is DAGVTQSPTHLIKTRGQQVTLRCSPKSGHDTVSWYQQALGQGPQFIFQYYEEEERQRGNFPDRFSGHQFPNYSSELNVNALLLGDSALYLCASILLTGQTYEQYFGPGTRLTVT.

This clonotype was found once. The chain employs TRBV9 and TRBJ2-3; 10 positions match TRBD2. This CDR3 is built from 15 residues. Germline lookup yields CDR1 SGDLS and CDR2 YYNGEE. V shed 8 bases and J 2 bases; nucleotides not matched to a gene: 8. This CDR3 is CARNKRGGPTDTQYF. The CDR3, as DNA: TGTGCCAGGAACAAGCGGGGGGGCCCCACAGATACGCAGTATTTT.